This T cell receptor beta chain was sequenced during a study of blood T cell repertoires in COVID-19 (dated by TCRdb to 2020 to 2021). Context from the whole study: Samples covering the acute and convalescent phases of COVID-19 were provided by collaborators in the United States, Italy and Spain. The material from the prospective study consisted of cDNA or gDNA derived from T cells, B-cell-depleted T cells, or PBMCs. Deeply sampled blood TCRbeta repertoires from subjects exposed to, actively infected with, or recovered from COVID-19 were included in the dataset. Samples came from the ongoing ImmuneRACE study (first 160 participants) plus 1,254 subjects from 6 global collaborators. Sample metadata almost always included a de-identified subject ID, COVID-19 status, age in years and sex. A freely available public database, intended as a resource for researchers studying the immune response to SARS-CoV-2, is where the repertoires were released. Where available, HLA class I and class II types were obtained from metadata supplied by the sample provider rather than from assay-based typing. The full study reports these points: How much clinical and demographic metadata was included differed by source and by participant, and the metadata was provided uncurated.

TCRbeta CDR3 regions were amplified from genomic DNA by means of the immunoSEQ Assay, a bias-controlled multiplex PCR. The published analysis was carried out like this. Within the assay, amplification of reference gene primers was used to estimate how many nucleated cells each sample contained. Sequence reads were collapsed and filtered to measure the absolute abundance of every unique TCRbeta CDR3 rearrangement. For each sample, productive Simpson clonality was calculated by taking the square root of Simpson's diversity index across productive rearrangements. Here the immuneACCESS table is served through TCRdb, limited to in-frame sequences with V and J called. Missing clones are a known gap in these copies; in checked studies unresolved V genes cover under half, and the rest lacks a known reason. D and trimming were read from the DNA, whereas the V and J calls and clone size are those reported in that table. The sample includes some 200,000 clones, with 84% observed a single time. 2.3% of the sample comes from the top ten.

About this clone: The antigen it recognizes is unknown. Per-base qualities were not stored, and no clone one base away is much larger.

The collaborating institutions used their own protocols to collect whole blood in K2EDTA tubes. For TCRbeta analysis, collaborators shipped samples as frozen whole blood, isolated PBMCs, or DNA extracted from either of those sample types. The TCR sequence derives from a woman aged 55-70 years with acute or convalescent COVID-19. The sequencing input was peripheral blood.

The DNA sequence reads TGTGCCAGCAGCATTGACAGGGCGAACACTGAAGCTTTCTTT. Its protein is CASSIDRANTEAFF. The chain is assembled from TRBV5-4 and TRBJ1-1; 7 bases in between match TRBD1. CDR1 and CDR2, looked up from the germline V gene (reference sequence), are SGHNT and YYREEE. From V the trimming removes 4 bases and from J it removes 1 base, while the gene matches leave 4 bases of the junction unaccounted for. From the cysteine through the phenylalanine, the CDR3 covers 14 amino acids. Only the CDR3 DNA is retained, 42 bases long and in frame from the first base.